What follows are 27 T cell receptor beta chains derived from one specimen sequenced in a study of T cell clones after liver transplantation. Using immunoSEQ multiplex PCR, the repertoire was profiled, and TCRdb retains in-frame clones only, with some absent. The profile shows 95,000 to 110,000 clones, roughly four fifths of them singletons. The sequences come from CD4+ T cells from blood, collected before liver transplant. The receptors derive from a human donor who received a liver transplant.

The chain is built from TRBV5-8 and TRBJ1-2; the D is unclear. Germline V gene sequence: CDR1 SGHTS, CDR2 YDEGEE. The CDR3 has 14 amino acids. Trimming shortened V by 1 base and J by 3 bases, and 10 bases separated the two germline ends. The CDR3 nucleotides are TGTGCCAGCAGCTTGATCGGGCCTGACTATGGCTACACCTTC. Its protein is CASSLIGPDYGYTF.

This chain links TRBV5-4 with TRBJ2-5; tentatively, D is TRBD1 (8 bases). The CDR3 spans 15 residues. CDR1 is SGHNT and CDR2 is YYREEE in the germline V gene (reference sequence). Trimming removed 0 bases at V and 4 bases at J, with 13 bases between. The CDR3 reads CASSLDRGGSETQYF. The CDR3 DNA is TGTGCCAGCAGCTTGGACAGGGGGGGATCAGAGACCCAGTACTTC.

The gene calls are TRBV11-2 and TRBJ2-5; the D is unclear. Germline V gene sequence: CDR1 SGHAT, CDR2 FQNNGV. Trimming pared 7 bases from V and 2 bases from J, leaving 14 bases between. CDR3 size: 14 residues. CDR3: CASTPRARQETQYF. The CDR3 nucleotides are TGTGCCAGCACCCCCCGGGCTAGACAAGAGACCCAGTACTTC.

The chain employs TRBV7-2 and TRBJ1-5; no definite D call. The germline V and J ends were trimmed by 2 bases and 3 bases, with 5 bases remaining between them. This CDR3 region has 13 residues. Germline CDR1 SGHTA, CDR2 FQGNSA. For the CDR3, the DNA is TGTGCCAGCAGCTTAAGCTACAATCAGCCCCAGCATTTT. This encodes CASSLSYNQPQHF.

This rearrangement joins TRBV28 to TRBJ2-7; perhaps TRBD1 as D (6 bases). V was shortened by 8 bases and J by 0 bases, with 11 bases between the two germline ends. Germline V CDR1 and CDR2: MDHEN, SYDVKM. The CDR3 is 13 residues long. In nucleotides, the CDR3 is TGTGCCAGCTATTCGGGACACTCCTACGAGCAGTACTTC. Translated, it gives CASYSGHSYEQYF.

The chain joins TRBV14 to TRBJ2-1; TRBD1 or TRBD2 may be the D gene (5 bases each). Germline V lookup: CDR1 SGHDN, CDR2 FVKESK. V lost 2 bases, J lost 11 bases, and 16 bases lay in between. The CDR3 has 14 residues. The chain's CDR3 is CASSQPYGGAKQFF. The CDR3 DNA is TGTGCCAGCAGCCAACCCTATGGGGGAGCGAAGCAGTTCTTC. The full variable domain, completed using reference TRBV14 and TRBJ2-1, is EAGVTQFPSHSVIEKGQTVTLRCDPISGHDNLYWYRRVMGKEIKFLLHFVKESKQDESGMPNNRFLAERTGGTYSTLKVQPAELEDSGVYFCASSQPYGGAKQFFGPGTRLTVL.

The gene calls are TRBV5-5 and TRBJ2-1, with unresolved D. Germline V gene sequence: CDR1 SGHKS, CDR2 YYEKEE (reference sequence). This CDR3 contains 13 residues. V was pared by 3 bases and J by 7 bases, with 11 bases between. The CDR3 bases are TGTGCCAGCAGCTCCCACATCGGGAATGAGCAGTTCTTC. It translates to CASSSHIGNEQFF.

The V and J genes are TRBV27 and TRBJ1-1, with 9 bases identical to TRBD1. Trimming cost V 4 bases and J 3 bases; bases outside gene matches: 3. CDR3 length: 14 amino acids. CDR1 is MNHEY, CDR2 SMNVEV, per germline (reference sequence). CDR3 nucleotide sequence: TGTGCCAGCAGTTACCGGACAGGGGACACTGAAGCTTTCTTT. It codes for CASSYRTGDTEAFF.

The chain joins TRBV5-6 to TRBJ2-7, with D perhaps matching TRBD1 (6 bases). The CDR3 is made up of 14 amino acids. Trimming pared 4 bases from V and 2 bases from J, leaving 13 bases between. The germline V gene has CDR1 SGHDT and CDR2 YYEEEE. CDR3 region: CASSTWTVTYEQYF. In DNA, the CDR3 is TGTGCCAGCAGCACTTGGACAGTTACCTACGAGCAGTACTTC.

The J gene is TRBJ1-1, the V gene TRBV19, with D possibly TRBD1 on 5 matching bases. The CDR3 has 15 amino acids. CDR1 is LNHDA, CDR2 SQIVND, per germline (reference sequence). Trimming left V 1 base short and J 5 bases short, with 14 bases between. CDR3 nucleotides: TGTGCCAGTAGTATAGCCAAGGGGATGGGAACTGAAGCTTTCTTT. It specifies CASSIAKGMGTEAFF.

The chain employs TRBV6-1 and TRBJ1-5; D might be TRBD1 (6 bases). V lost 7 bases and J lost 3, with 13 bases in between. In germline, CDR1 is MNHNS, CDR2 SASEGT. There are 14 residues in the CDR3. CDR3 in DNA: TGTGCCAGCAAAGACAGGTGGAACAATCAGCCCCAGCATTTT. Encoded protein: CASKDRWNNQPQHF.

The J gene is TRBJ2-1, the V gene TRBV28, with a tentative D call TRBD2 (5 bases). CDR1 and CDR2 (germline): MDHEN, SYDVKM. Trimming pared 6 bases from V and 7 bases from J, leaving 22 bases between. The CDR3 has 16 amino acids. CDR3 residues: CASSPPPDGILNEQFF. The CDR3 nucleotides are TGTGCCAGCAGCCCCCCCCCGGACGGGATACTGAATGAGCAGTTCTTC.

The chain recombines TRBV5-1 with TRBJ1-1, with D possibly TRBD1 on 5 matching bases. The germline V gene encodes CDR1 SGHRS and CDR2 YFSETQ. CDR3 length equals 13 residues. V dropped 5 bases and J dropped 4 bases, with 12 bases sitting between them. The CDR3 spells CASRETASTEAFF. As DNA, the CDR3 is TGCGCCAGCAGAGAGACAGCCTCCACTGAAGCTTTCTTT.

This chain connects TRBV19 to TRBJ2-3, with D uncertain. V shed 5 bases and J shed 2 bases, with 8 bases lying between them. The CDR3 spans 13 residues. Germline V gives CDR1 LNHDA, CDR2 SQIVND (reference sequence). CDR3 sequence reads: CASSPLTTDTQYF. CDR3 bases: TGTGCCAGTAGTCCCCTAACCACAGATACGCAGTATTTT.

The chain combines TRBV5-1 with TRBJ2-4; tentative D call: TRBD1 (5 bases). Germline CDR1 SGHRS, CDR2 YFSETQ. This CDR3 is built from 16 residues. V was trimmed by 4 bases and J by 1 base, leaving 15 bases between them. For the CDR3, the DNA is TGCGCCAGCAGCACAGGACCGGCTGGCGCCAAAAACATTCAGTACTTC. As protein: CASSTGPAGAKNIQYF.

The sample holds one count of this clone. J is TRBJ2-1 and V is TRBV9; no clear D gene. Trimming shortened V by 7 bases and J by 9 bases, and 14 bases separated the two germline ends. The CDR3 length is 12 residues. Germline V gene lookup returns CDR1 SGDLS and CDR2 YYNGEE. The CDR3 DNA sequence: TGTGCCAGCGCGGCCCTCCTCGGTGAGCAGTTCTTC. Translation gives CASAALLGEQFF.

This clone has just one count. The V and J genes are TRBV4-3 and TRBJ2-5, with a possible D match to TRBD1 (5 bases). The J call is in doubt because the DNA end fits TRBJ2-7 better. The CDR3 is made up of 15 amino acids. The germline CDR1 and CDR2 sequences are LGHNA and YSLEER. CDR3 bases: TGCGCCAGCAGCCAAGAAAGGGGTCGGAGAGACGAGCAGTACTTC. Amino acids: CASSQERGRRDEQYF.

This clone came up a few times. The chain recombines TRBV28 with TRBJ2-5, with D possibly being TRBD1 or TRBD2 (7 bases each). The CDR3 totals 15 residues. Germline CDR1 MDHEN, CDR2 SYDVKM. Deletions cut 5 bases from V and 6 bases from J, with 19 bases between. The CDR3 nucleotides are TGTGCCAGCAGTGGGGGGGCGACAGGGTCACAGACCCAGTACTTC. It translates to CASSGGATGSQTQYF. The full variable domain, in which reference TRBV28 and TRBJ2-5 provide the parts outside the CDR3, is DVKVTQSSRYLVKRTGEKVFLECVQDMDHENMFWYRQDPGLGLRLIYFSYDVKMKEKGDIPEGYSVSREKKERFSLILESASTNQTSMYLCASSGGATGSQTQYFGPGTRLLVL.

This clone has just one count. The V and J genes are TRBV28 and TRBJ2-6; D not certain. Germline V gene data show CDR1 as MDHEN and CDR2 as SYDVKM. The length of the CDR3 is 14 residues. With 7 bases removed from V and 0 bases from J, the gap between germline ends came to 7 bases. CDR3 sequence (DNA): TGTGCCAGCAAAGCCAACTCTGGGGCCAACGTCCTGACTTTC. Amino acid sequence: CASKANSGANVLTF. Using reference TRBV28 and TRBJ2-6 for the parts outside the CDR3, the full variable domain is DVKVTQSSRYLVKRTGEKVFLECVQDMDHENMFWYRQDPGLGLRLIYFSYDVKMKEKGDIPEGYSVSREKKERFSLILESASTNQTSMYLCASKANSGANVLTFGAGSRLTVL.

DNA of the CDR3: TGCGCCAGCAGCTCCCCGACAGGGCGCAATGAGCAGTTCTTC. This encodes CASSSPTGRNEQFF. The chain joins TRBV5-1 to TRBJ2-1; TRBD1 aligns across 7 bases. From germline, CDR1 is SGHRS and CDR2 YFSETQ. CDR3 length equals 14 residues. After removal of 3 bases from V and 6 bases from J, the junction contained 6 bases not matched to a gene.

CDR3 sequence (DNA): TGTGCCAGCAGTACTCCGGGACTAGCAGTTCACGGGGAGCTGTTTTTT. Protein product: CASSTPGLAVHGELFF. The chain couples TRBV28 to TRBJ2-2, with 9 bases aligning to TRBD2. Germline V gives CDR1 MDHEN, CDR2 SYDVKM. The CDR3 contains 16 residues. V lost 5 bases to trimming and J lost 7 bases; unmatched junction nucleotides: 11.

The chain couples TRBV29-1 to TRBJ2-1; D perhaps matches TRBD2 (6 bases). Deletions cut 1 base from V and 2 bases from J, with 12 bases between. This CDR3 spans 15 amino acids. Germline V CDR1 and CDR2: SQVTM, ANQGSEA. The CDR3 nucleotides read TGCAGCGTTGAAGTGGGCGGGAAACCCTACAATGAGCAGTTCTTC. This gives the protein CSVEVGGKPYNEQFF.

The gene calls are TRBV5-1 and TRBJ2-2; 9 nucleotides align to TRBD1. The CDR3 extends over 14 amino acids. V was pared by 6 bases and J by 5 bases, with 5 bases of the junction left unmatched. The germline CDR1 and CDR2 sequences are SGHRS and YFSETQ. The DNA of the CDR3 is TGCGCCAGCATGGGACAGGGACAAACCGGGGAGCTGTTTTTT. Its translation: CASMGQGQTGELFF.

This clone was seen many times. The same CDR3 arises from other DNA sequences in this sample as well. The chain links TRBV14 to TRBJ2-7; 7 bases are shared with TRBD1. The V segment lost 2 bases and the J segment 4 bases; nucleotides outside the gene matches: 8. Germline V gives CDR1 SGHDN, CDR2 FVKESK. The CDR3 contains 15 residues. Here the CDR3 DNA reads TGTGCCAGCAGCCAAAGCCGGGACAGATTTTACGAGCAGTACTTC. Translating gives CASSQSRDRFYEQYF.

The table lists this clone with a count of one. The rearrangement links TRBV7-8 to TRBJ2-2, with D possibly matching TRBD1 (5 bases). Per germline, CDR1 SGHVS and CDR2 FQNEAQ. The CDR3 loop spans 15 amino acids. V was trimmed by 1 base and J by 5 bases, leaving 11 bases between them. The CDR3 sequence: CASSLVGAGTGELFF. In DNA form, the CDR3 reads TGTGCCAGCAGCTTAGTAGGGGCTGGTACCGGGGAGCTGTTTTTT. Filled out from reference TRBV7-8 and TRBJ2-2, the complete variable domain reads GAGVSQSPRYKVAKRGQDVALRCDPISGHVSLFWYQQALGQGPEFLTYFQNEAQLDKSGLPSDRFFAERPEGSVSTLKIQRTQQEDSAVYLCASSLVGAGTGELFFGEGSRLTVL.

The chain has TRBV27 and TRBJ1-1; D gene ambiguous. The CDR3 runs to 12 residues. Germline V gene sequence: CDR1 MNHEY, CDR2 SMNVEV (reference sequence). The V end was cut by 4 bases, the J end by 6 bases, with 9 bases between. The CDR3 sequence is CASSSPLSEAFF. The CDR3 coding sequence is TGTGCCAGCAGTTCACCCCTCTCTGAAGCTTTCTTT.

The rearrangement links TRBV19 to TRBJ1-5; tentative D call: TRBD1 (5 bases). This CDR3 has 17 amino acids. From germline, CDR1 is LNHDA and CDR2 SQIVND (reference sequence). The V gene lost 1 base and the J gene lost 0 bases, with 13 bases spanning the gap. CDR3 DNA sequence: TGTGCCAGTAGTATAGGTCGGAGACAGCATAGCAATCAGCCCCAGCATTTT. It yields the protein CASSIGRRQHSNQPQHF. Full variable domain (missing parts from reference TRBV19 and TRBJ1-5): DGGITQSPKYLFRKEGQNVTLSCEQNLNHDAMYWYRQDPGQGLRLIYYSQIVNDFQKGDIAEGYSVSREKKESFPLTVTSAQKNPTAFYLCASSIGRRQHSNQPQHFGDGTRLSIL.